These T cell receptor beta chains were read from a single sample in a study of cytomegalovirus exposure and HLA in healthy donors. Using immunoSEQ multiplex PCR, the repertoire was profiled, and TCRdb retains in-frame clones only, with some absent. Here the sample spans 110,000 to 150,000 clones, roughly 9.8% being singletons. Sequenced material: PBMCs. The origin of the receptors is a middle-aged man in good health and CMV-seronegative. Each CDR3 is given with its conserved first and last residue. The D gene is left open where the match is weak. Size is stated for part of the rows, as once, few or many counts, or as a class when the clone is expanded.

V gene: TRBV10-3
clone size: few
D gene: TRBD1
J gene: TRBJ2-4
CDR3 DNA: TGTGCCATCAGTGAGTTTCGGGGGGGACAGGGGGCCAAAAACATTCAGTACTTC
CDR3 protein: CAISEFRGGQGAKNIQYF

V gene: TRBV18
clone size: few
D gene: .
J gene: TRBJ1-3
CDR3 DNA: TGTGCCAGCTCACCAAATAACTCTGGAAACACCATATATTTT
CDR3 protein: CASSPNNSGNTIYF

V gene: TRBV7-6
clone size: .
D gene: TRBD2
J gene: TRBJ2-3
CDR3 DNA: TGTGCCAGCAGCTTAGGGCTAGCGGGGGGCCCAGATACGCAGTATTTT
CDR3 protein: CASSLGLAGGPDTQYF

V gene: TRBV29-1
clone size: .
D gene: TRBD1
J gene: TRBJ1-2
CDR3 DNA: TGCAGCGTTGAGGGACAGGAGAACTATGGCTACACCTTC
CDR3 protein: CSVEGQENYGYTF

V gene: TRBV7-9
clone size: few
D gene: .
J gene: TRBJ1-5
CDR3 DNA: TGTGCCAGCAGCTTCGACAGTGACAATCAGCCCCAGCATTTT
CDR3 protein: CASSFDSDNQPQHF

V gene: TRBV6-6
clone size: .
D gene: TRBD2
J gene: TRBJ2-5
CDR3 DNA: TGTGCCAGCACCTACTCTTTACTAGCGGAGACCCAGTACTTC
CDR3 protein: CASTYSLLAETQYF

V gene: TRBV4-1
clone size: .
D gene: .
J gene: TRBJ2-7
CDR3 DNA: TGCGCCAGCAGCCAAGTCGAACGGGGGACGCTACACGAGCAGTACTTC
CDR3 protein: CASSQVERGTLHEQYF

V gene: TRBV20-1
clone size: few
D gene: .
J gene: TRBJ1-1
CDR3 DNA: TGCAGGGGGGGAAAAGCTTTCTTT
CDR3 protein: CRGGKAFF

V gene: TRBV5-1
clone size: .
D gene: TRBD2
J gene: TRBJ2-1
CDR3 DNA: TGCGCCAGCAGCCGAACGGGACTAGCGGACAATGAGCAGTTCTTC
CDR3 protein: CASSRTGLADNEQFF

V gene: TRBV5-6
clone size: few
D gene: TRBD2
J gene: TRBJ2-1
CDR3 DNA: TGTGCCAGCAGCTTGGAACTAGCGGGAGGGTTCTACAATGAGCAGTTCTTC
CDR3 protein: CASSLELAGGFYNEQFF

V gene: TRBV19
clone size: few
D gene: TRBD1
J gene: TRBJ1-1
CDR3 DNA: TGTGCCAGTAGGACCCGACAGGGGGGAGACACTGAAGCTTTCTTT
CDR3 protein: CASRTRQGGDTEAFF

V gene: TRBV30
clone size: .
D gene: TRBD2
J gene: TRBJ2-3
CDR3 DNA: TGTGCCTGGAGGGAGGGACTAGCGCTGACAGATACGCAGTATTTT
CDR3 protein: CAWREGLALTDTQYF

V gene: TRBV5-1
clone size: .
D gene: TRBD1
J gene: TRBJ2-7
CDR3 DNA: TGCGCCAGCAGCTTACCGGACAGGGTAAGTGAGCAGTACTTC
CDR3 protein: CASSLPDRVSEQYF

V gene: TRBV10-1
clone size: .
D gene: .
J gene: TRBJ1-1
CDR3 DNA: TGCGCCAGCAGTGATACGGGAGGAACTGAAGCTTTCTTT
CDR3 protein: CASSDTGGTEAFF

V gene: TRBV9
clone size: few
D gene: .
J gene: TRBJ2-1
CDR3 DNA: TGTGCCAGCAGCCCCGGAGGTAGCGTGAGGGGGACCAAGCAGTTCTTC
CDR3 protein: CASSPGGSVRGTKQFF

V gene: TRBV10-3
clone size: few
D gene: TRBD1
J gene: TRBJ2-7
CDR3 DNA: TGTGCCATCAGTGAGCTAGGACAGGCAAGCGAGCAGTACTTC
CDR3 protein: CAISELGQASEQYF

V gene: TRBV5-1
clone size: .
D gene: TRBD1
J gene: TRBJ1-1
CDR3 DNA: TGCGCCAGCAGCTGGGACAGAGCACGGGTTGCTGAAGCTTTCTTT
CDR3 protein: CASSWDRARVAEAFF

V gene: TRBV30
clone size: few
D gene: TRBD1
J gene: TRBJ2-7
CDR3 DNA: TGTGCCTGGAGTGTATCAGGAGACAGGGTCTACGAGCAGTACTTC
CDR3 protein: CAWSVSGDRVYEQYF

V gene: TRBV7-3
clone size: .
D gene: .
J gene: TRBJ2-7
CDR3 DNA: TGTGCCAGCAGCTTGGGCCGGCAGGGCTACGAGCAGTACTTC
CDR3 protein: CASSLGRQGYEQYF

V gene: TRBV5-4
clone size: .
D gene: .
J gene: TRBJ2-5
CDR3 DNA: TGTGCCAGCAGGAAGGACTACTCCGGGCAGGAGACCCAGTACTTC
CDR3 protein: CASRKDYSGQETQYF

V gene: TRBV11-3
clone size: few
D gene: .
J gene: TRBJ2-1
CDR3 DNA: TGTGCCAGCAGCTTAGGGTCTAGCAAACAAAATGAGCAGTTCTTC
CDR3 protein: CASSLGSSKQNEQFF

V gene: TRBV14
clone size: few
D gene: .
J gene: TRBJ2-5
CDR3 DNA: TGTGCCAGCAGCCAAGATGACCACAGGGGGGGAGAGACCCAGTACTTC
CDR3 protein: CASSQDDHRGGETQYF

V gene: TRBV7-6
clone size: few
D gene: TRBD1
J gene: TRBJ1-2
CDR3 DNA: TGTGCCAGCACCTCGACCCGACAGGGGACGAGCTACACCTTC
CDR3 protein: CASTSTRQGTSYTF

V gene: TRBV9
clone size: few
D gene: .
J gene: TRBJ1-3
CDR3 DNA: TGTGCCAGCAGCCAAATAGAGCCTGGAAACACCATATATTTT
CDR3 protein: CASSQIEPGNTIYF

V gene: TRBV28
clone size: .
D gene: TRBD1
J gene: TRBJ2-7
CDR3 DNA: TGTGCCAGCAGTTTCCGGCAGGGGGTTTCCGAGCAGTACTTC
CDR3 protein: CASSFRQGVSEQYF

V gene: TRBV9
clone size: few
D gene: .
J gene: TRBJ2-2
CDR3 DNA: TGTGCCAGCAGCCCCCGGGGATCCGGGGAGCTGTTTTTT
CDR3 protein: CASSPRGSGELFF

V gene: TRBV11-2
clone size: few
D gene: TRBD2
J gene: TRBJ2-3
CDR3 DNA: TGTGCCAGCAGCTGGGGAGCGGGGGGAGCGGATACGCAGTATTTT
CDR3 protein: CASSWGAGGADTQYF

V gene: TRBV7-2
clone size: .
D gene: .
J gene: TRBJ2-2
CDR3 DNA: TGTGCCAGCAGCTTCAAGGGCAGGGCGGTCACCGGGGAGCTGTTTTTT
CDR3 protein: CASSFKGRAVTGELFF

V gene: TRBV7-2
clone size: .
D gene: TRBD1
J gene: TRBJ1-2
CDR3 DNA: TGTGCCAGCAGCAGTGACAGGGGGCTTGGCTACACCTTC
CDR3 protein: CASSSDRGLGYTF

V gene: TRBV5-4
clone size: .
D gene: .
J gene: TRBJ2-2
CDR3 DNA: TGTGCCAGCCATGAACGCGGGTCGGTCACCGGGGAGCTGTTTTTT
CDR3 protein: CASHERGSVTGELFF

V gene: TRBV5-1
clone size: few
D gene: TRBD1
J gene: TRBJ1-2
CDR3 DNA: TGCGCCAGCAGCTTGGGACAGGGCTCCCTCTATGGCTACACCTTC
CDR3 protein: CASSLGQGSLYGYTF

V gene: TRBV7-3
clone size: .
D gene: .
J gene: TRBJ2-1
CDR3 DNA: TGTGCCAGCAGCACCTATACTACTGGTGAGCAGTTCTTC
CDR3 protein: CASSTYTTGEQFF

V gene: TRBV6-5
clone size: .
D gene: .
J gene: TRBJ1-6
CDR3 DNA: TGTGCCAGCACCTTTACAGCGGGAGGTGTGCCCCTCCACTTT
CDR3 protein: CASTFTAGGVPLHF

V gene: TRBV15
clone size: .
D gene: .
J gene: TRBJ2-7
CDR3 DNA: TGTGCCACCAGCTACGATACTGCCGAGCAGTACTTC
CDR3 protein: CATSYDTAEQYF

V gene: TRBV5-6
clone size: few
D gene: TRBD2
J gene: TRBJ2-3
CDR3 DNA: TGTGCCAGCAGCTTGCGGCGGGGGGTCACAGATACGCAGTATTTT
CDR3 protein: CASSLRRGVTDTQYF

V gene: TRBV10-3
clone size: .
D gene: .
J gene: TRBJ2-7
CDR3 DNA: TGTGCCATCAGTGAGGCCGGACAGATCTACGAGCAGTACTTC
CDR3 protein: CAISEAGQIYEQYF

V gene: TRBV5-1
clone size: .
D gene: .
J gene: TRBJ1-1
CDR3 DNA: TGCGCCAGCAGCCCGGGGACATATGGCTGGGGCACTGAAGCTTTCTTT
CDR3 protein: CASSPGTYGWGTEAFF

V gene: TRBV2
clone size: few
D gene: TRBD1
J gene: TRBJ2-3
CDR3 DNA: TGTGCCAGCAGACAACAGGGGGGCTCAGATACGCAGTATTTT
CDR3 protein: CASRQQGGSDTQYF

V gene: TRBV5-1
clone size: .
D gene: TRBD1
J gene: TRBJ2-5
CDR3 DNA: TGCGCCAGCAGCGTCCCCGGGACAGAAGAGACCCAGTACTTC
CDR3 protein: CASSVPGTEETQYF

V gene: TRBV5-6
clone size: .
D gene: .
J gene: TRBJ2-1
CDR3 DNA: TGTGCCAGCAGTACTCCAGGACTAACCGACCAGGATGAGCAGTTCTTC
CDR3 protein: CASSTPGLTDQDEQFF

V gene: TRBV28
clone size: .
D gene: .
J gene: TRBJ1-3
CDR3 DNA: TGTGCCAGCAGGCGGAGCCCTATAAACACCATATATTTT
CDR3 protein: CASRRSPINTIYF

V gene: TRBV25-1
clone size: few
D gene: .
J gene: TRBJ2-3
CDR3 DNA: TGTGCCAGCAGTCCGGGGGGCCCCACAGATACGCAGTATTTT
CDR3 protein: CASSPGGPTDTQYF

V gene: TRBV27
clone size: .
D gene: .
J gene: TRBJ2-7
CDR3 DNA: TGTGCCAGCAGTTTAGCGGCCGAACCGAGCTCCTACGAGCAGTACTTC
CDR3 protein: CASSLAAEPSSYEQYF

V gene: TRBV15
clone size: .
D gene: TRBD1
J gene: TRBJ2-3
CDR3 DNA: TGTGCCACCAGCAGATACAGGGGTCCGGATACGCAGTATTTT
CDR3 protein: CATSRYRGPDTQYF

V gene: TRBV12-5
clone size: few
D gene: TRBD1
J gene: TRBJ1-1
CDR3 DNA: TGTGCTAGTGCCGACAGGGGTTACACTGAAGCTTTCTTT
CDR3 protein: CASADRGYTEAFF

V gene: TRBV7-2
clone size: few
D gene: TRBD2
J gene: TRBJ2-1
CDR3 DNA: TGTGCCAGCAGCCAAGACGGGACTAGCGCCTACAATGAGCAGTTCTTC
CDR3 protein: CASSQDGTSAYNEQFF

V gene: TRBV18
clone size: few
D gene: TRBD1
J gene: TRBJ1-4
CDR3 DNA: TGTGCCAGCTCATCTCGGACAGGTCAAAATGAAAAACTGTTTTTT
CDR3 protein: CASSSRTGQNEKLFF

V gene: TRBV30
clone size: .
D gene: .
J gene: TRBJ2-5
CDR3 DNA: TGTGCGTGCACGCGGGACCCACAAGAGACCCAGTACTTC
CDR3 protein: CACTRDPQETQYF

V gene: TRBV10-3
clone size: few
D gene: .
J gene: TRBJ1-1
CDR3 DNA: TGTGCCTTATACAGGGACACTGAAGCTTTCTTT
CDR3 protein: CALYRDTEAFF

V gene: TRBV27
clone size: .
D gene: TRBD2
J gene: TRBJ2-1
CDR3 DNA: TGTGCCAGCAGTTTATCCCGACTAGCGGGGGGGTACAATGAGCAGTTCTTC
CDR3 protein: CASSLSRLAGGYNEQFF

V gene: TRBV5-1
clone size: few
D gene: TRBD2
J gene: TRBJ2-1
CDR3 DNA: TGCGCCAGCAGCTTGCCCGGGACTAGCGGGAGTCTGAACAATGAGCAGTTCTTC
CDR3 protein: CASSLPGTSGSLNNEQFF

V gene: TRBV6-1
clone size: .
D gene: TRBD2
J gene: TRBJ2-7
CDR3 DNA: TGTGCCAGCAGTGAAACACTAGCGGGACCTTACGAGCAGTACTTC
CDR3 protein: CASSETLAGPYEQYF

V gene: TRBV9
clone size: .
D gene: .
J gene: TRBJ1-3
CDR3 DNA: TGTGCCAGCAGCGTGAGGGCAGCCTCTGGAAACACCATATATTTT
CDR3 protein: CASSVRAASGNTIYF

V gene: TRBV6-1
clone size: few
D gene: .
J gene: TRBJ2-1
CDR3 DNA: TGTGCCAGCAGTGACCTCCCGGGAGCCTCCTACAATGAGCAGTTCTTC
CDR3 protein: CASSDLPGASYNEQFF